This T cell receptor beta chain was observed in a study of T cell responses to AZD1222 COVID-19 vaccine. Study-level background: Second-dose intervals near 4 or 12 weeks were combined.

The V segment lost 5 bases and the J segment 8 bases; nucleotides outside the gene matches: 11. The CDR3 sequence is 15 residues long. Per germline, CDR1 MNHEY and CDR2 SMNVEV (reference sequence). Regarding this clone: What it recognizes is unknown.

The protocol was immunoSEQ multiplex PCR, while the TCRdb copy is restricted to in-frame clones and leaves out a portion. The sample records 200,000 or so clones, approximately 94% being singletons. Study-level results: Close to half of all spike-specific TCRs reportedly target regions of the variants that are unmutated. It was only after the peak T cell response that any repertoires were sampled.

The sequencing used peripheral blood, collected on day 0 of AZD1222 vaccination. This receptor was obtained from an adult in good health. The V and J genes are TRBV27 and TRBJ1-2; TRBD1 matches 10 bases. CDR3 nucleotides: TGTGCCAGCAGTACCCCCGGGACAGGGGTGCGGGGCTACACCTTC. Translation: CASSTPGTGVRGYTF.